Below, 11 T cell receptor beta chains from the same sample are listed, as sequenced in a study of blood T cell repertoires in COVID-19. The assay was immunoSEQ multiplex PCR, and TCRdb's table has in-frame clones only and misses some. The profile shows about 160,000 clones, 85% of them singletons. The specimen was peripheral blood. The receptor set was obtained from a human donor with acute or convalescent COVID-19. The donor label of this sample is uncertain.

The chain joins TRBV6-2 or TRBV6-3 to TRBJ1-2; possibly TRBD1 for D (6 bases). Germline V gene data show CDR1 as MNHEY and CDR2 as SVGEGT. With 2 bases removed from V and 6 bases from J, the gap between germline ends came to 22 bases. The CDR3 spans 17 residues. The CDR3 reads CASSYLTSLQGRDGYTF. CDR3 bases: TGTGCCAGCAGTTACCTCACCTCTCTACAGGGAAGGGATGGCTACACCTTC.

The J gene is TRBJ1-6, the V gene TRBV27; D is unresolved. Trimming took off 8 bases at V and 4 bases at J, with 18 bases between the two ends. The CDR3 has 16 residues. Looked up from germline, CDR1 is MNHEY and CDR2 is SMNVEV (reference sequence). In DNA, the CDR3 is TGTGCCAGCCGCCCTGTAGGAGGTGGATATAATTCACCCCTCCACTTT. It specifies CASRPVGGGYNSPLHF.

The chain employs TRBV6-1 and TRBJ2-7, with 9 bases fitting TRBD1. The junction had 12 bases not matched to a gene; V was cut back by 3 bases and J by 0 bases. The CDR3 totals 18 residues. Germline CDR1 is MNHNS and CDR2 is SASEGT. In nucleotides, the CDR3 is TGTGCCAGCAGTGAGAGGGGGCAGGGGACAGGGACCTCCTACGAGCAGTACTTC. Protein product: CASSERGQGTGTSYEQYF.

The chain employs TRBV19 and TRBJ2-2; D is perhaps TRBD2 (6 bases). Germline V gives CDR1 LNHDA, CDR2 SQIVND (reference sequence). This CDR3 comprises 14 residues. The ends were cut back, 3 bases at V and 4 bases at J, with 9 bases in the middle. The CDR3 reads CASSIRGGTGELFF. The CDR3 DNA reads TGTGCCAGTAGTATCCGGGGAGGCACCGGGGAGCTGTTTTTT.

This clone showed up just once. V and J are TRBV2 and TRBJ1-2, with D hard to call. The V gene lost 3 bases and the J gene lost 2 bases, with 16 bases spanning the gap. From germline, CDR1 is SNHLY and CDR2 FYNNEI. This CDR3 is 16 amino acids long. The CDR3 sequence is CASSDLQLRLNYGYTF. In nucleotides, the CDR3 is TGTGCCAGCAGTGATTTGCAGTTGAGGCTCAACTATGGCTACACCTTC.

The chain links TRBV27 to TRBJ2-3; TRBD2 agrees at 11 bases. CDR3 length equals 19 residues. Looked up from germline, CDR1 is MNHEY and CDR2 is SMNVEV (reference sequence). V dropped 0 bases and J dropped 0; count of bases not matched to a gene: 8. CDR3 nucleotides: TGTGCCAGCAGTTTATCGGCTAGCGGGGGGACGGGTAGCACAGATACGCAGTATTTT. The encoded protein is CASSLSASGGTGSTDTQYF.

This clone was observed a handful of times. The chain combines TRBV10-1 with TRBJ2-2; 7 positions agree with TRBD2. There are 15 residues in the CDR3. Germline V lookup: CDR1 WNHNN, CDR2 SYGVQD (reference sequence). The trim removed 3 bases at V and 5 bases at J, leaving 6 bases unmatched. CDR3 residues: CASSEGLVGTGELFF. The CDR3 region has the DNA TGCGCCAGCAGTGAAGGACTAGTGGGAACCGGGGAGCTGTTTTTT.

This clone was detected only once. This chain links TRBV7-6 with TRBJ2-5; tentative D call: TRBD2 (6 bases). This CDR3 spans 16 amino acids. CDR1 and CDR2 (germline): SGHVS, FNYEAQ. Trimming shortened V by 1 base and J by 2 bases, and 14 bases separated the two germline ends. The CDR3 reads CASSLEARGLQETQYF. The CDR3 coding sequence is TGTGCCAGCAGCTTAGAGGCGCGGGGCCTACAAGAGACCCAGTACTTC.

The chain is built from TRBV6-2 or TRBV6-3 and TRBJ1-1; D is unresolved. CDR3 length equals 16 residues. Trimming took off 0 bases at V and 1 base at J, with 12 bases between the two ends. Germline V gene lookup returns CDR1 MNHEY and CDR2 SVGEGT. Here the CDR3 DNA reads TGTGCCAGCAGTTACTCGACCCCTCGCGGGAACACTGAAGCTTTCTTT. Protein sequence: CASSYSTPRGNTEAFF.

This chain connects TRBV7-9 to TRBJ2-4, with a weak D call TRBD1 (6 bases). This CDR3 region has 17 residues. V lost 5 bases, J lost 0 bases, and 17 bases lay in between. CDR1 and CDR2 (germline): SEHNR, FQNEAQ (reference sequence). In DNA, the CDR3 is TGTGCCAGCAGCCACCCGGACAGTCGTTTAGCCAAAAACATTCAGTACTTC. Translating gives CASSHPDSRLAKNIQYF. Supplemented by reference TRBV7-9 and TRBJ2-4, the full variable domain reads DTGVSQNPRHKITKRGQNVTFRCDPISEHNRLYWYRQTLGQGPEFLTYFQNEAQLEKSRLLSDRFSAERPKGSFSTLEIQRTEQGDSAMYLCASSHPDSRLAKNIQYFGAGTRLSVL.

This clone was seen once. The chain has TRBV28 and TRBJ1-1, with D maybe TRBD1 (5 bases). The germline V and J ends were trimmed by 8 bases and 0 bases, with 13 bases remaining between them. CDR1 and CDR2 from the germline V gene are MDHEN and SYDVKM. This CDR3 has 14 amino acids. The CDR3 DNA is TGTGCCAGCGGGGTTGACAGACTGAACACTGAAGCTTTCTTT. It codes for CASGVDRLNTEAFF.